These 5 T cell receptor beta chains originate from one sample sequenced in a study of response to subunit inactivated influenza vaccine. TCRdb ran MiXCR on the RT-PCR reads and lists one entry per CDR3 protein. The data show 400,000 to 550,000 distinct CDR3 sequences, around 25% seen once. The input for sequencing was CD4+ T cells sorted from PBMCs, taken about 5 days after vaccination. Receptor source: a man in his fifties who received an inactivated influenza vaccine.

The chain recombines TRBV6-1 with TRBJ2-7, with TRBD2 identical over 11 bases. The CDR3 has 13 amino acids. Germline CDR1 and CDR2: MNHNS and SASEGT. V lost 8 bases, J lost 4 bases, and 4 bases stayed unmatched. The CDR3 reads CASGWTSGYEQYF. CDR3 in DNA: TGTGCCAGCGGCTGGACTAGCGGGTACGAGCAGTACTTC.

In this sample, this clonotype turned up a few times. In DNA form, the CDR3 reads TGTGCCAGCAGGCCCGCGGGGCAGCAGCCCCAGCATTTT. This encodes CASRPAGQQPQHF. The V and J genes are TRBV12-3 or TRBV12-4 and TRBJ1-5, with D perhaps matching TRBD1 (5 bases). The ends were cut back, 6 bases at V and 7 bases at J, with 13 bases in the middle. There are 13 residues in the CDR3.

The rearrangement uses TRBV25-1 and TRBJ2-3, with D possibly being TRBD2 (6 bases). This CDR3 is 14 amino acids long. V lost 3 bases and J lost 11, with 18 bases in between. Per germline, CDR1 MGHDK and CDR2 SYGVNS. The CDR3 protein is CASSDSGLRGRQYF. The CDR3, as DNA: TGTGCCAGCAGTGATTCGGGTTTGCGGGGAAGGCAGTATTTT.

This clonotype was picked up one time. The chain employs TRBV7-2 and TRBJ1-2; the D is unclear. Trimming pared 2 bases from V and 2 bases from J, leaving 9 bases between. This CDR3 region has 14 residues. Germline V gives CDR1 SGHTA, CDR2 FQGNSA. This CDR3 is CASSLYMKNYGYTF. In nucleotides, the CDR3 is TGTGCCAGCAGCTTATACATGAAGAACTATGGCTACACCTTC.

In its sample, this clonotype was seen once. CDR3 nucleotide sequence: TGTGCCAGCAGCCAAGAGGGCTACACTGAAGCTTTCTTT. Its protein is CASSQEGYTEAFF. The chain employs TRBV4-2 and TRBJ1-1; D unclear. CDR3 length: 13 residues. V gave up 0 bases and J gave up 3 bases, with 5 bases separating them. Germline CDR1 is LGHNA and CDR2 is YNFKEQ.